These T cell receptor beta chains were read from a single sample in a study of CD8+CD57+ T cells in acquired aplastic anemia. A single record per CDR3 protein comes from TCRdb applying MiXCR to the reads. The repertoire holds some 120,000 distinct CDR3 sequences, with around 48% as singletons. The sample was sorted CD4+, CD8+, or CD8+CD57+ T cells (not recorded which) from PBMCs. The receptors originated from a human donor in good health, serving as a control. The conserved cysteine and the conserved F or W are not part of the CDR3 here. The order of the fields is V gene, CDR3 protein.

v_gene: TRBV6-1
CDR3aa: ASRKGQGNYGYT

v_gene: TRBV29-1
CDR3aa: SVPRFTSYNEQF

v_gene: TRBV2
CDR3aa: ASRDRSPEQPQH

v_gene: TRBV11-2
CDR3aa: ASSFRQGITPNYGYT

v_gene: TRBV29-1
CDR3aa: SVEDPGLHTEAF

v_gene: TRBV7-2
CDR3aa: ASSSDWTDSGNTIY

v_gene: TRBV27
CDR3aa: ASSPGLAGSYEQY

v_gene: TRBV20-1
CDR3aa: SARATTQETQY

v_gene: TRBV12-5
CDR3aa: ASGLVLSQSDNQPQH

v_gene: TRBV15
CDR3aa: ATSRESQGLETQY

v_gene: TRBV10-3
CDR3aa: ASSEMGGATYEQY

v_gene: TRBV24-1
CDR3aa: ATSGLDGVGY

v_gene: TRBV7-2
CDR3aa: ASSLARESGYT

v_gene: TRBV5-1
CDR3aa: ASSVRGDRGETQY

v_gene: TRBV29-1
CDR3aa: SVESYRETTTEAF

v_gene: TRBV9
CDR3aa: ASGGVGEQY

v_gene: TRBV6-1
CDR3aa: ASSRDRMRDTQY

v_gene: TRBV29-1
CDR3aa: SVLGAWNEQY

v_gene: TRBV11-3
CDR3aa: ASSPGTGGPHEQY

v_gene: TRBV7-2
CDR3aa: ASSDGQGNSPLH

v_gene: TRBV5-1
CDR3aa: ASSLLGLAGLRIGEQY

v_gene: TRBV20-1
CDR3aa: SARVGGRNSNQPQH

v_gene: TRBV4-3
CDR3aa: ASSQDQVNSPLH

v_gene: TRBV11-2
CDR3aa: ASSLEVAPGPNEQF

v_gene: TRBV20-1
CDR3aa: SARDGSRGSSYEQY

v_gene: TRBV29-1
CDR3aa: SVEDRAGTYEQY

v_gene: TRBV7-6
CDR3aa: ASSSPTGGKDTQY

v_gene: TRBV6-1
CDR3aa: ASSPVATNEKLF

v_gene: TRBV4-3
CDR3aa: ASSQDGDRGFQELF

v_gene: TRBV7-7
CDR3aa: ASSEGGPDTQY

v_gene: TRBV2
CDR3aa: ASSRGGDGGYT

v_gene: TRBV5-1
CDR3aa: ASSPYSGGAFNEQF

v_gene: TRBV5-1
CDR3aa: ASSRGTTNEKLF

v_gene: TRBV20-1
CDR3aa: SAGRLAGIYEQY

v_gene: TRBV5-1
CDR3aa: ASSQDRLNTEAF

v_gene: TRBV20-1
CDR3aa: SARLAGGQSSYEQY

v_gene: TRBV20-1
CDR3aa: SAPRQGKNYGYT

v_gene: TRBV7-8
CDR3aa: ASSLVYSYEQY

v_gene: TRBV11-3
CDR3aa: ASSLGGKNTEAF

v_gene: TRBV12-3/TRBV12-4
CDR3aa: ASSLDLGGGRETDTQY

v_gene: TRBV7-8
CDR3aa: ATHERDRGWSPLH

v_gene: TRBV30
CDR3aa: AWTRTGTGKNEQF

v_gene: TRBV7-7
CDR3aa: ASSGTRGGELF

v_gene: TRBV4-1
CDR3aa: ASSQGKGGAGRSYEQY

v_gene: TRBV19
CDR3aa: ASSHGDRTSYGYT

v_gene: TRBV20-1
CDR3aa: SAILGGRGVDAQY

v_gene: TRBV20-1
CDR3aa: SARDLGNQPQH

v_gene: TRBV15
CDR3aa: ATSFRQAANYGYT

v_gene: TRBV19
CDR3aa: ASSIEQGRVESQPQH

v_gene: TRBV2
CDR3aa: ASSDWGPNEKLF

v_gene: TRBV5-5
CDR3aa: ASSLEMGGLDTQY

v_gene: TRBV2
CDR3aa: ASRRDGYEQY

v_gene: TRBV2
CDR3aa: ASSAGATEAF

v_gene: TRBV5-6
CDR3aa: ASSPWDRAYEQY

v_gene: TRBV10-3
CDR3aa: AISVGQDSYEQY

v_gene: TRBV7-8
CDR3aa: ASSRDSLYEQY

v_gene: TRBV2
CDR3aa: ASSGTDYSNQPQH

v_gene: TRBV5-4
CDR3aa: ASSLDGGDTQY

v_gene: TRBV2
CDR3aa: ASSRDEQGPGETQY

v_gene: TRBV4-2
CDR3aa: ASSQDWRGLVEKLF